The next 26 T cell receptor beta chains were all read from a single sample in a study of T cell responses to AZD1222 COVID-19 vaccine. Assay used: immunoSEQ multiplex PCR; TCRdb lists only in-frame clones, some missing. The sample has tens of thousands of clones; roughly 90% are singletons. The specimen comprised peripheral blood, sampled on day 0 of AZD1222 vaccination. Every receptor here comes from an adult in good health.

The V call is TRBV3-1 (or the pseudogene TRBV3-2), the J call TRBJ2-5, with a tentative D call TRBD1 (6 bases). CDR1 is LGHDT, CDR2 YNNKEL, per germline (reference sequence). The length of the CDR3 is 15 residues. V lost 3 bases, J lost 3 bases, and 14 bases lay in between. CDR3 residues: CASSQMDRPEETQYF. The CDR3 bases are TGTGCCAGCAGCCAGATGGACAGACCCGAAGAGACCCAGTACTTC.

The chain uses TRBV7-3 and TRBJ2-2; D is unresolved. V lost 4 bases and J 5 bases, leaving 8 bases between the germline ends. Germline CDR1 reads SGHTA; CDR2 reads FQGTGA. The CDR3 runs 13 residues. The CDR3 DNA sequence: TGTGCCAGCAGCTCCCTAGGGACCGGGGAGCTGTTTTTT. Protein product: CASSSLGTGELFF.

The V and J genes are TRBV18 and TRBJ2-2; a possible D gene is TRBD1 (6 bases). V was trimmed by 2 bases and J by 4 bases, leaving 14 bases between them. Germline V CDR1 and CDR2: KGHSH, LQKENI. CDR3 size: 16 residues. The CDR3 nucleotides read TGTGCCAGCTCACCAATGGGCAGGGGTGCCACCGGGGAGCTGTTTTTT. Amino acids: CASSPMGRGATGELFF.

The chain carries TRBV9 and TRBJ1-6; 10 bases line up with TRBD1. Germline CDR1 SGDLS, CDR2 YYNGEE. The CDR3 has 15 residues. With 4 bases clipped from V and 7 bases from J, the junction kept 5 bases outside the gene matches. CDR3 protein: CASSPRTGGNSPLHF. CDR3 DNA: TGTGCCAGCAGCCCACGGACAGGGGGGAATTCACCCCTCCACTTT.

The J gene is TRBJ1-5, the V gene TRBV5-1, with D maybe TRBD1 (6 bases). The CDR3 runs to 14 residues. Germline-derived CDR1 and CDR2 are SGHRS and YFSETQ. Trimming removed 2 bases at V and 4 bases at J, with 10 bases between. The CDR3 loop reads CASSFSGENQPQHF. CDR3 coding DNA: TGCGCCAGCAGCTTTTCAGGGGAAAATCAGCCCCAGCATTTT.

The rearrangement links TRBV6-2 or TRBV6-3 to TRBJ2-7, with TRBD2 as a possible D gene (5 bases). The CDR3 length is 14 residues. CDR1 and CDR2 from the germline V gene are MNHEY and SVGEGT. Trimming removed 2 bases at V and 3 bases at J, with 11 bases between. The CDR3 spells CASSYPTAVYEQYF. The CDR3 DNA reads TGTGCCAGCAGTTACCCAACAGCGGTCTACGAGCAGTACTTC.

The gene calls are TRBV30 and TRBJ1-2, with 7 nucleotides matching TRBD1. The CDR3 runs to 15 residues. The junction had 13 bases not matched to a gene; V was cut back by 5 bases and J by 4 bases. Germline loops: CDR1 GTSNPN, CDR2 SVGIG (reference sequence). The CDR3 protein is CAWASLTGTLYGYTF. The CDR3 region has the DNA TGTGCCTGGGCAAGCCTGACAGGGACTCTCTATGGCTACACCTTC.

The rearrangement links TRBV29-1 to TRBJ2-4, with unresolved D. Trimming removed 0 bases from V and 8 bases from J, with 5 bases in between. Germline V CDR1 and CDR2: SQVTM, ANQGSEA. This CDR3 spans 11 amino acids. The CDR3 sequence: CSVEDGDIQYF. DNA of the CDR3: TGCAGCGTTGAAGATGGTGACATTCAGTACTTC.

The V and J genes are TRBV30 and TRBJ1-5; 8 bases map to TRBD1. The length of the CDR3 is 15 residues. From germline, CDR1 is GTSNPN and CDR2 SVGIG (reference sequence). The J segment lost 5 bases and the V segment lost 4 bases, leaving 10 bases of the junction unmatched. DNA for the CDR3: TGTGCCTGGACATTTGAGACAGGGGCATATCAGCCCCAGCATTTT. Translation gives CAWTFETGAYQPQHF.

V gene TRBV5-1 combines with J gene TRBJ1-6; D not certain. Germline CDR1 and CDR2: SGHRS and YFSETQ. The CDR3 totals 15 residues. V lost 0 bases to trimming and J lost 7 bases, with 11 bases between them. DNA of the CDR3: TGCGCCAGCAGCTTGGATGACTCGAGAAATTCACCCCTCCACTTT. This translates into CASSLDDSRNSPLHF.

This clone occurred once. The gene calls are TRBV6-5 and TRBJ1-6; D is unresolved. V lost 2 bases, J lost 6 bases, and 8 bases lay in between. The CDR3 is made up of 14 amino acids. Per the germline V gene, CDR1 is MNHEY and CDR2 is SVGAGI. Here the CDR3 DNA reads TGTGCCAGCAGTTACCGAACCGGTAATTCACCCCTCCACTTT. It specifies CASSYRTGNSPLHF.

The V and J genes are TRBV6-2 or TRBV6-3 and TRBJ2-7; maybe TRBD1 (6 bases). Germline assignment: CDR1 MNHEY and CDR2 SVGEGT. The CDR3 has 13 residues. The V and J ends lost 5 bases and 2 bases respectively, with 10 bases between them. The CDR3 loop is CASSRTGPYEQYF. For the CDR3, the DNA is TGTGCCAGCAGTCGAACAGGGCCCTACGAGCAGTACTTC.

This clone was seen a few times. In DNA form, the CDR3 reads TGTGCCAGCAGCCCGCCGGGACTAGCGGGCTACTACGAGCAGTACTTC. Its translation is CASSPPGLAGYYEQYF. The V and J genes are TRBV11-3 and TRBJ2-7, with TRBD2 matching over 12 bases. CDR3 length: 16 residues. Per the germline V gene, CDR1 is SGHNT and CDR2 is YENEEA. J lost 3 bases, V lost 5 bases, and 8 bases had no gene match.

The rearrangement joins TRBV6-5 to TRBJ1-1, with D perhaps matching TRBD1 (5 bases). The CDR3 consists of 14 residues. V lost 0 bases and J lost 7, with 12 bases in between. Germline V gives CDR1 MNHEY, CDR2 SVGAGI. Here the CDR3 DNA reads TGTGCCAGCAGTTACTCCCTCGATAGGGGTGAAGCTTTCTTT. It yields the protein CASSYSLDRGEAFF.

This chain uses TRBV29-1 with TRBJ1-1; 8 positions agree with TRBD1. With V trimmed by 7 bases and J by 2 bases, 3 bases remained unmatched. Germline V lookup: CDR1 SQVTM, CDR2 ANQGSEA. This CDR3 has 12 amino acids. The CDR3 sequence is CSADRVNTEAFF. The DNA of the CDR3 is TGCAGCGCGGACAGGGTTAACACTGAAGCTTTCTTT.

The chain couples TRBV5-1 to TRBJ1-1; perhaps TRBD1 as D (6 bases). V was pared by 4 bases and J by 5 bases, with 12 bases between. The CDR3 extends over 13 amino acids. Germline CDR1 SGHRS, CDR2 YFSETQ. DNA of the CDR3: TGCGCCAGCAGCGCGGGGGGCTGGACTGAAGCTTTCTTT. It yields the protein CASSAGGWTEAFF.

This rearrangement joins TRBV10-3 to TRBJ2-3; 11 positions agree with TRBD2. The trim removed 7 bases at V and 3 bases at J, leaving 3 bases unmatched. The germline V gene encodes CDR1 ENHRY and CDR2 SYGVKD. CDR3 size: 14 residues. The CDR3 here is CAITGTSGTDTQYF. The CDR3 DNA follows: TGTGCCATCACCGGGACTAGCGGAACAGATACGCAGTATTTT.

Here the CDR3 DNA reads TGTGCCAGCATTTTAAACAGGGCCCCAAAGGACGAGCAGTACTTC. It is translated as CASILNRAPKDEQYF. This rearrangement joins TRBV6-7 to TRBJ2-7, with D possibly TRBD1 on 6 matching bases. Being an ORF, TRBV6-7 has a function that is uncertain. The CDR3 is 15 residues long. Trimming removed 7 bases from V and 5 bases from J, with 21 bases in between.

The rearrangement joins TRBV4-1 to TRBJ2-2; D gene uncertain. In germline, CDR1 is MGHRA, CDR2 YSYEKL. The ends were cut back, 3 bases at V and 5 bases at J, with 10 bases in the middle. This CDR3 has 14 amino acids. DNA for the CDR3: TGCGCCAGCAGCCACCCCCTAGGGACCGGGGAGCTGTTTTTT. Translating it yields CASSHPLGTGELFF.

Only one count was recorded for this clone. The chain employs TRBV11-2 and TRBJ1-4; no definite D call. This CDR3 has 12 amino acids. Germline V gene lookup returns CDR1 SGHAT and CDR2 FQNNGV. V lost 2 bases and J 5 bases, leaving 3 bases between the germline ends. The CDR3 DNA follows: TGTGCCAGCAGCTTAACCAATGAAAAACTGTTTTTT. Its protein product is CASSLTNEKLFF.

The chain links TRBV3-1 (or the pseudogene TRBV3-2) to TRBJ1-1, with TRBD1 identical over 7 bases. The germline V gene encodes CDR1 LGHDT and CDR2 YNNKEL (reference sequence). There are 15 residues in the CDR3. V lost 4 bases, J lost 3 bases, and 8 bases stayed unmatched. As DNA, the CDR3 is TGTGCCAGCAGCCGCCGAGACAGGGAGCACACTGAAGCTTTCTTT. As protein: CASSRRDREHTEAFF.

The chain joins TRBV2 to TRBJ1-1; possibly TRBD1 for D (6 bases). Germline V gene lookup returns CDR1 SNHLY and CDR2 FYNNEI. The CDR3 has 14 amino acids. V lost 7 bases and J 4 bases, leaving 16 bases between the germline ends. This CDR3 reads CASNIGGGGTEAFF. The CDR3 DNA sequence: TGTGCCAGCAATATCGGGGGGGGCGGCACTGAAGCTTTCTTT.

V gene TRBV11-2 combines with J gene TRBJ2-7, with TRBD2 matching 9 bases. The germline V gene encodes CDR1 SGHAT and CDR2 FQNNGV. The CDR3 spans 17 residues. Trimming at V came to 1 base and at J to 4 bases, leaving 11 bases not matched to a gene. The CDR3 region has the DNA TGTGCCAGCAGCTTAGCTTCGGCTAGCGGGATCCGGTACGAGCAGTACTTC. Its translation is CASSLASASGIRYEQYF.

The J gene is TRBJ2-1, the V gene TRBV5-1, with TRBD1 matching over 7 bases. Germline CDR1 and CDR2: SGHRS and YFSETQ. With V trimmed by 0 bases and J by 9 bases, 9 bases remained unmatched. The CDR3 loop spans 15 amino acids. CDR3 amino acids: CASSLASEGAGEQFF. The CDR3 DNA sequence: TGCGCCAGCAGCTTGGCCAGTGAGGGGGCTGGTGAGCAGTTCTTC. Filled out from reference TRBV5-1 and TRBJ2-1, the complete variable domain reads KAGVTQTPRYLIKTRGQQVTLSCSPISGHRSVSWYQQTPGQGLQFLFEYFSETQRNKGNFPGRFSGRQFSNSRSEMNVSTLELGDSALYLCASSLASEGAGEQFFGPGTRLTVL.

The rearrangement uses TRBV11-1 and TRBJ2-2; the D gene is possibly TRBD1 (5 bases). V was shortened by 5 bases and J by 5 bases, with 12 bases between the two germline ends. Germline CDR1 and CDR2: SGHAT and FQDESV (reference sequence). This CDR3 spans 14 amino acids. The CDR3: CASSTGRFTGELFF. The CDR3 DNA is TGTGCCAGCAGCACAGGACGGTTTACCGGGGAGCTGTTTTTT. The variable domain in full, with the rest retrieved from reference TRBV11-1 and TRBJ2-2, is EAEVAQSPRYKITEKSQAVAFWCDPISGHATLYWYRQILGQGPELLVQFQDESVVDDSQLPKDRFSAERLKGVDSTLKIQPAELGDSAMYLCASSTGRFTGELFFGEGSRLTVL.

This chain joins TRBV27 and TRBJ2-3; the D gene is possibly TRBD1 (5 bases). The CDR3 covers 15 residues. The V gene's germline CDR1 is MNHEY and CDR2 SMNVEV (reference sequence). V shed 6 bases and J shed 4 bases, with 17 bases lying between them. CDR3: CASSSDIPRPDTQYF. In DNA form, the CDR3 reads TGTGCCAGCAGCTCGGACATTCCCAGGCCAGATACGCAGTATTTT.